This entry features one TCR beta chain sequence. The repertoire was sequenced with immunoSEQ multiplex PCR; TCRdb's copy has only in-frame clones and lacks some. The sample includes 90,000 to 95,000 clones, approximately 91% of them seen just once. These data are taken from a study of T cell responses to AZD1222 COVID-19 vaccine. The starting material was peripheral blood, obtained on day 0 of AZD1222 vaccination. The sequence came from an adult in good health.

CDR3 coding DNA: TGTGCCAGCAGCCGTTTCGCGGGGAGTACTGAAGCTTTCTTT. As protein: CASSRFAGSTEAFF. V usage is TRBV6-5 and J usage is TRBJ1-1, with unresolved D. Trimming took 6 bases from V and 5 from J, leaving 16 bases between them. Germline lookup yields CDR1 MNHEY and CDR2 SVGAGI. The CDR3 covers 14 residues.